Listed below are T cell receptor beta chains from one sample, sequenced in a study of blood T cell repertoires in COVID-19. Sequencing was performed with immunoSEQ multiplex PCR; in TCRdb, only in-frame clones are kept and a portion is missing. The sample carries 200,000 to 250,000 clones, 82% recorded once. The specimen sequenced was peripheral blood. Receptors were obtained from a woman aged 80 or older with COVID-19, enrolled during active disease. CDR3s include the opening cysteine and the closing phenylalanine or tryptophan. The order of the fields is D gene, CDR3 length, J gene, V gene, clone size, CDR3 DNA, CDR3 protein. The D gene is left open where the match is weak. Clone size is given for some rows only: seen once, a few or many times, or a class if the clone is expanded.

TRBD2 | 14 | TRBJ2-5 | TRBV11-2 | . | TGTGCCAGCAGCTTCGGGATCGGGGGGGAGACCCAGTACTTC | CASSFGIGGETQYF
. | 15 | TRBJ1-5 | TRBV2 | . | TGTGCCAGCAGTGTATCAGCGTATAGCAATCAGCCCCAGCATTTT | CASSVSAYSNQPQHF
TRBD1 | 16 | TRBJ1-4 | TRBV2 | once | TGTGCCACCTTGTCCCGGGACAGGTTTCGTGGTGAAAAACTGTTTTTT | CATLSRDRFRGEKLFF
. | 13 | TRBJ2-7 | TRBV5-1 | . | TGCGCCAGCAGCTTGGATGCGGCCTACGAGCAGTACTTC | CASSLDAAYEQYF
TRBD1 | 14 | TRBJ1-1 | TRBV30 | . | TGTGCCTGGAGTCCGGACAGGGAGGGGACTGAAGCTTTCTTT | CAWSPDREGTEAFF
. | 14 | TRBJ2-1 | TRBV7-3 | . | TGTGCCAGCAGCCCTGGGGCGGGACGGCAGAGACAGTTCTTC | CASSPGAGRQRQFF
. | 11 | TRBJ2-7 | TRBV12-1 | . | TGTGCCAGCAGGAGAGGAGGCGAGCAGTACTTC | CASRRGGEQYF
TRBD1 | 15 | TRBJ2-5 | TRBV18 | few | TGTGCCAGCTCACCACGGCTGACAGGGGAAGAGACCCAGTACTTC | CASSPRLTGEETQYF
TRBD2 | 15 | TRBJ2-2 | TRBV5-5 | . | TGTGCCAGCAGCGGGCGGGGAGGGCAAAGCGGGGAGCTGTTTTTT | CASSGRGGQSGELFF
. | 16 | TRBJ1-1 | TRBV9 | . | TGTGCCAGCAGCCCCCAACCGGGAATCAGGAACACTGAAGCTTTCTTT | CASSPQPGIRNTEAFF
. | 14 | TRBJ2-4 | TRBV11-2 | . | TGTGCCAGCAGCTTAACATTACGTGGCAACATTCAGTACTTC | CASSLTLRGNIQYF
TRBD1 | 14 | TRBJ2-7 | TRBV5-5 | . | TGTGCCAGCAGCTACTCTGGGACAGCCTACGAGCAGTACTTC | CASSYSGTAYEQYF
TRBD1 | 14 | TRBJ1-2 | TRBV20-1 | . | TGCAGTGCTAGTGGGACAGGGAACGACTATGGCTACACCTTC | CSASGTGNDYGYTF
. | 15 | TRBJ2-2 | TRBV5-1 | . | TGCGCCAGCAGCTTGGTCGGACTAAGCACGGGGGAGCTGTTTTTT | CASSLVGLSTGELFF
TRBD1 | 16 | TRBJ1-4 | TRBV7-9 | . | TGTGCCAGCAGTTTGGACCTGGACAGGGCTAATGAAAAACTGTTTTTT | CASSLDLDRANEKLFF
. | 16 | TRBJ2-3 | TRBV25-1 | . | TGTGCCAGCAGTGAATATAGGACACCAAGCACAGATACGCAGTATTTT | CASSEYRTPSTDTQYF
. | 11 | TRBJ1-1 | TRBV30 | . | TGTGCCTGGAGAAAGGAGCGAGCGGCTTTCTTT | CAWRKERAAFF
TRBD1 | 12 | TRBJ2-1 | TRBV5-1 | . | TGCGCCAGCAGCTCTGGACAGGGCGAGCAGTTCTTC | CASSSGQGEQFF
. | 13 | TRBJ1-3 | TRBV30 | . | TGTGCCTGGAGTTTTCTCTCTGGAAACACCATATATTTT | CAWSFLSGNTIYF
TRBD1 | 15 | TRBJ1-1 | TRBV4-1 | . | TGCGCCAGCAGCCCTAAACAGGGGGCGAACACTGAAGCTTTCTTT | CASSPKQGANTEAFF
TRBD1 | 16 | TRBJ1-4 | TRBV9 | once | TGTGCCAGCAGCGTAGAAGGGACAGGGGGTAACAGAAAACTGTTTTTT | CASSVEGTGGNRKLFF
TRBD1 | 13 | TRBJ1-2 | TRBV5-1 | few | TGCGCCAGCAGCTTACCAGGGGGATATGGCTACACCTTC | CASSLPGGYGYTF
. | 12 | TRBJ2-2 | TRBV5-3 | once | TGTGCCAGAAGCTTGTCGACCGGGGAGCTGTTTTTT | CARSLSTGELFF
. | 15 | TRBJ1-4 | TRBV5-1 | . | TGCGCCAGCAGCCCCAGGGACTCGATGACGGCAAAACTGTTTTTT | CASSPRDSMTAKLFF
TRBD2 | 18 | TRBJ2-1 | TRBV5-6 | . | TGTGCCAGCAGCTGGACTAGCGGGAGGGTCCTCTCCTACAATGAGCAGTTCTTC | CASSWTSGRVLSYNEQFF